The 31 T cell receptor beta chains given below trace back to one sample, sequenced in a study of blood T cell repertoires in COVID-19. The table came from immunoSEQ multiplex PCR; TCRdb's copy has only in-frame clones and leaves some out. Among fewer than 250,000 clones listed, around 87% were seen once. The sequenced material came from peripheral blood. The receptor source for this set is a man aged 55-75 years with acute or convalescent COVID-19.

About this clone: Other DNA sequences of this sample code for an identical CDR3. The chain carries TRBV7-2 and TRBJ2-7; D might be TRBD2 (5 bases). Trimming took 5 bases from V and 1 from J, leaving 12 bases between them. CDR3 length equals 14 residues. Germline CDR1 SGHTA, CDR2 FQGNSA. The chain's CDR3 is CASSPQRGSYEQYF. For the CDR3, the DNA is TGTGCCAGCAGCCCTCAACGAGGGTCCTACGAGCAGTACTTC.

The chain combines TRBV5-1 with TRBJ2-3; 8 nucleotides agree with TRBD1. This CDR3 contains 16 residues. In germline, CDR1 is SGHRS, CDR2 YFSETQ. Unmatched junction bases numbered 7, after V lost 0 bases and J lost 4 bases. The CDR3: CASSLVGTGGADTQYF. The CDR3 DNA reads TGCGCCAGCAGCTTGGTGGGGACAGGAGGTGCAGATACGCAGTATTTT.

The CDR3: CAISTRDRGYEQYF. The CDR3 bases are TGTGCCATCAGTACCCGGGACAGGGGATACGAGCAGTACTTC. The chain is built from TRBV10-3 and TRBJ2-7, with 10 bases that match TRBD1. V was pared by 5 bases and J by 4 bases, with 5 bases of the junction left unmatched. Per germline, CDR1 ENHRY and CDR2 SYGVKD. This CDR3 spans 14 amino acids.

This rearrangement joins TRBV19 to TRBJ2-5; a possible D gene is TRBD1 (6 bases). Between the trimmed V and J ends, which lost 6 bases and 4 bases, there was a span of 18 bases. The CDR3 has 15 residues. The germline gives CDR1 LNHDA, CDR2 SQIVND (reference sequence). The DNA for the CDR3 is TGTGCCAGTAGCCCCCGCCGCACAGGGATAGAGACCCAGTACTTC. Translated: CASSPRRTGIETQYF.

The V and J genes are TRBV5-1 and TRBJ2-7; no clear D. Germline V lookup: CDR1 SGHRS, CDR2 YFSETQ. Trimming stripped 2 bases from V and 5 bases from J, with 14 bases between. The CDR3 consists of 14 residues. The DNA of the CDR3 is TGCGCCAGCAGCTTTTCCACTACTGACGACGAGCAGTACTTC. Translated: CASSFSTTDDEQYF.

The chain recombines TRBV11-2 with TRBJ1-2; possibly TRBD1 for D (6 bases). The germline V gene has CDR1 SGHAT and CDR2 FQNNGV. The CDR3 has 13 amino acids. Deletions cut 6 bases from V and 8 bases from J, with 16 bases between. CDR3 sequence (DNA): TGTGCCAGCAGGATAACAGGGTTAGGCGGCTACACCTTC. Protein product: CASRITGLGGYTF.

This chain joins TRBV28 and TRBJ1-4, with TRBD1 matching 9 bases. Looked up from germline, CDR1 is MDHEN and CDR2 is SYDVKM. V lost 6 bases and J lost 1; bases outside the gene matches: 3. CDR3 length equals 15 residues. As DNA, the CDR3 is TGTGCCAGCAGCCCGGACAGGGGAACTAATGAAAAACTGTTTTTT. This codes for CASSPDRGTNEKLFF.

J is TRBJ2-2 and V is TRBV19, with D tentatively TRBD1 (5 bases). Germline CDR1 LNHDA, CDR2 SQIVND (reference sequence). The ends were cut back, 6 bases at V and 4 bases at J, with 15 bases in the middle. The CDR3 contains 15 residues. This chain's CDR3 is CASRRDSSGTGELFF. CDR3 in DNA: TGTGCCAGTAGGAGAGACAGTTCCGGCACCGGGGAGCTGTTTTTT.

Only a few counts were recorded for this clone. The V and J genes are TRBV11-2 and TRBJ1-2; D might be TRBD1 (6 bases). Germline CDR1 reads SGHAT; CDR2 reads FQNNGV. Trimming shortened V by 4 bases and J by 6 bases, and 12 bases separated the two germline ends. The CDR3 contains 13 residues. The CDR3 DNA sequence: TGTGCCAGCAGCTCGTGGACAGTCCATGGCTACACCTTC. Encoded protein: CASSSWTVHGYTF.

CDR3: CASSLWGQGSNTEAFF. DNA of the CDR3: TGTGCCAGCAGTTTATGGGGCCAGGGGAGCAACACTGAAGCTTTCTTT. The chain links TRBV28 to TRBJ1-1; tentatively, D is TRBD1 (6 bases). V was pared by 0 bases and J by 2 bases, with 13 bases between. The germline CDR1 and CDR2 sequences are MDHEN and SYDVKM. CDR3 length equals 16 residues.

The rearrangement uses TRBV5-8 and TRBJ1-2; D call uncertain. V was pared by 3 bases and J by 1 base, with 10 bases between. This CDR3 has 14 residues. Per germline, CDR1 SGHTS and CDR2 YDEGEE. The DNA for the CDR3 is TGTGCCAGCAGCTGGTCGAGGAGTAACTATGGCTACACCTTC. It is translated as CASSWSRSNYGYTF.

This clone was seen a handful of times. V is TRBV5-1 and J is TRBJ2-7, with 10 bases identical to TRBD2. The J segment lost 3 bases and the V segment lost 4 bases, leaving 13 bases of the junction unmatched. There are 17 residues in the CDR3. Germline CDR1 SGHRS, CDR2 YFSETQ. In DNA form, the CDR3 reads TGCGCCAGCAGCGTAGGGCTAGCGGGGGCCCGCAACTACGAGCAGTACTTC. It codes for CASSVGLAGARNYEQYF.

The chain carries TRBV4-2 and TRBJ2-7; 9 bases align to TRBD1. CDR3 size: 16 residues. V trimming: 1 base; J trimming: 1 base; junction bases outside the gene matches: 5. Looked up from germline, CDR1 is LGHNA and CDR2 is YNFKEQ. The CDR3 nucleotides read TGTGCCAGCAGCCAAGTGGGACAGGGCCATTCCTACGAGCAGTACTTC. It specifies CASSQVGQGHSYEQYF.

The rearrangement links TRBV6-5 to TRBJ2-7, with 8 positions matching TRBD1. CDR3 length: 14 residues. Germline CDR1 is MNHEY and CDR2 is SVGAGI. V was pared by 5 bases and J by 5 bases, with 8 bases of the junction left unmatched. In DNA, the CDR3 is TGTGCCAGCAGTCTTAACCAGGGGGCCCACGAGCAGTACTTC. The encoded protein is CASSLNQGAHEQYF.

This rearrangement joins TRBV5-1 to TRBJ2-3; TRBD1 might be the D (6 bases). The CDR3 sequence is 16 residues long. The germline V gene encodes CDR1 SGHRS and CDR2 YFSETQ. V lost 3 bases, J lost 0 bases, and 14 bases lay in between. CDR3: CASSSSRGTSTDTQYF. CDR3 coding DNA: TGCGCCAGCAGCTCCAGTAGGGGGACCAGCACAGATACGCAGTATTTT.

The chain employs TRBV5-6 and TRBJ1-3; D remains ambiguous. Germline-derived CDR1 and CDR2 are SGHDT and YYEEEE. V lost 2 bases and J lost 4, with 13 bases in between. The CDR3 runs 15 residues. The CDR3, as DNA: TGTGCCAGCAGCTTTACGGTTTTAATCGGAAACACCATATATTTT. As protein: CASSFTVLIGNTIYF. Full variable domain (outside the CDR3, taken from reference TRBV5-6 and TRBJ1-3): DAGVTQSPTHLIKTRGQQVTLRCSPKSGHDTVSWYQQALGQGPQFIFQYYEEEERQRGNFPDRFSGHQFPNYSSELNVNALLLGDSALYLCASSFTVLIGNTIYFGEGSWLTVV.

CDR3 in amino acids: CASSYRNTEAFF. In DNA, the CDR3 is TGTGCCAGCAGCTATCGGAACACTGAAGCTTTCTTT. The chain couples TRBV5-6 to TRBJ1-1; D not resolved. Germline V lookup: CDR1 SGHDT, CDR2 YYEEEE. This CDR3 spans 12 amino acids. The V end lost 3 bases, the J end lost 1 base, and 4 bases lay between the germline ends.

V is TRBV28 and J is TRBJ1-5; 8 bases align to TRBD1. The germline CDR1 and CDR2 sequences are MDHEN and SYDVKM. CDR3 length equals 11 residues. V lost 8 bases and J lost 8; bases outside the gene matches: 2. Here the CDR3 reads CASSGGKPQHF. The CDR3 DNA reads TGTGCCAGCTCAGGGGGCAAGCCCCAGCATTTT.

The chain carries TRBV2 and TRBJ1-1, with 12 bases matching TRBD1. This CDR3 has 16 amino acids. The ends lost 10 bases at V and 0 bases at J; junction bases unmatched: 9. Germline V gene sequence: CDR1 SNHLY, CDR2 FYNNEI. The CDR3 loop is CAIGTGGWSMNTEAFF. DNA of the CDR3: TGTGCCATCGGGACAGGGGGCTGGAGTATGAACACTGAAGCTTTCTTT.

The V gene is TRBV7-8, the J gene TRBJ1-2; possible D gene TRBD1, 6 bases. The CDR3 is made up of 17 amino acids. The ends were cut back, 5 bases at V and 0 bases at J, with 19 bases in the middle. In germline, CDR1 is SGHVS, CDR2 FQNEAQ. The CDR3: CASSQPQQGLANYGYTF. CDR3 in DNA: TGTGCCAGCAGCCAGCCCCAACAGGGACTAGCTAACTATGGCTACACCTTC. Supplemented by reference TRBV7-8 and TRBJ1-2, the full variable domain reads GAGVSQSPRYKVAKRGQDVALRCDPISGHVSLFWYQQALGQGPEFLTYFQNEAQLDKSGLPSDRFFAERPEGSVSTLKIQRTQQEDSAVYLCASSQPQQGLANYGYTFGSGTRLTVV.

CDR3 DNA: TGCAGCGCCACCCAGGGCCCGACCGGGGAGCTGTTTTTT. Translated: CSATQGPTGELFF. The V gene is TRBV29-1, the J gene TRBJ2-2, with a tentative D call TRBD1 (5 bases). CDR3 length: 13 amino acids. Germline V gene sequence: CDR1 SQVTM, CDR2 ANQGSEA. V was pared by 7 bases and J by 5 bases, with 14 bases between.

This chain uses TRBV7-2 with TRBJ2-7; a weak D match, TRBD1 (6 bases). The CDR3 runs 14 residues. Trimming left V 6 bases short and J 3 bases short, with 15 bases between. Germline CDR1 is SGHTA and CDR2 is FQGNSA. CDR3 sequence reads: CASRSWDTHYEQYF. The CDR3 DNA is TGTGCCAGCAGGTCATGGGACACACACTACGAGCAGTACTTC.

The chain links TRBV7-2 to TRBJ2-7; 10 nucleotides line up with TRBD2. Losses at the gene ends were 1 base for V and 5 bases for J; bases not matched to a gene: 5. Germline values: CDR1 SGHTA, CDR2 FQGNSA. The CDR3 has 15 residues. CDR3 sequence reads: CASSLGKAGGHEQYF. The CDR3 DNA sequence: TGTGCCAGCAGCTTAGGAAAAGCGGGGGGGCACGAGCAGTACTTC.

This sequence joins TRBV13 and TRBJ1-5; D is undetermined. The V and J ends lost 2 bases and 3 bases respectively, with 11 bases between them. The CDR3 extends over 15 amino acids. Germline V gene sequence: CDR1 PRHDT, CDR2 FYEKMQ (reference sequence). CDR3 sequence: CASSLCRTVNQPQHF. CDR3 coding DNA: TGTGCCAGCAGCTTATGTCGAACAGTCAATCAGCCCCAGCATTTT.

The chain carries TRBV12-3 or TRBV12-4 and TRBJ1-1; no clear D. V lost 1 base and J lost 7, with 7 bases in between. The CDR3 sequence is 12 residues long. The CDR3 region is CASSLVRFEAFF. Written as DNA, the CDR3 is TGTGCCAGCAGTTTAGTACGGTTTGAAGCTTTCTTT.

The genes are TRBV11-3 and TRBJ1-1; weak D call: TRBD1 (5 bases). The V end was cut by 5 bases, the J end by 7 bases, with 17 bases between. The CDR3 has 14 amino acids. CDR1 is SGHNT and CDR2 is YENEEA in the germline V gene. In DNA, the CDR3 is TGTGCCAGCAGCCTAGGAGGTGACAGCCTTGAAGCTTTCTTT. Encoded protein: CASSLGGDSLEAFF.

This chain connects TRBV19 to TRBJ2-1; 10 bases agree with TRBD2. V trimming: 6 bases; J trimming: 5 bases; junction bases outside the gene matches: 10. Per germline, CDR1 LNHDA and CDR2 SQIVND (reference sequence). This CDR3 is built from 16 residues. CDR3 nucleotide sequence: TGTGCCAGTAGACGCGGACTAGCGGCCCAGAACAATGAGCAGTTCTTC. Translation gives CASRRGLAAQNNEQFF.

This chain links TRBV3-1 (or the pseudogene TRBV3-2) with TRBJ2-5, with 10 bases fitting TRBD2. Germline-derived CDR1 and CDR2 are LGHDT and YNNKEL (reference sequence). Trimming cost V 5 bases and J 0 bases; bases outside gene matches: 9. The CDR3 covers 17 residues. The CDR3 coding sequence is TGTGCCAGCAGCTCCCCAGCGGGGGGGAGGTACCAAGAGACCCAGTACTTC. It translates to CASSSPAGGRYQETQYF.

V usage is TRBV6-4 and J usage is TRBJ2-3; TRBD1 aligns across 7 bases. The CDR3 is 15 residues long. The V gene end was trimmed by 3 bases and the J gene end by 1 base; junction bases not matched to a gene: 4. Germline CDR1 MRHNA, CDR2 SNTAGT. CDR3 sequence: CASSDVGTGTDTQYF. The CDR3 DNA is TGTGCCAGCAGTGATGTTGGGACAGGCACAGATACGCAGTATTTT.

This clone was found once. The V call is TRBV5-4, the J call TRBJ2-3; 15 nucleotides agree with TRBD2. Per germline, CDR1 SGHNT and CDR2 YYREEE (reference sequence). There are 18 residues in the CDR3. J gave up 2 bases and V 3 bases, and 7 bases lay outside the gene matches. DNA of the CDR3: TGTGCCAGCAGCTCGGGACTAGCGGGGGGCCCGACCACAGATACGCAGTATTTT. This translates into CASSSGLAGGPTTDTQYF.

The chain carries TRBV19 and TRBJ2-5; TRBD1 agrees at 8 bases. With 6 bases clipped from V and 3 bases from J, the junction kept 0 bases outside the gene matches. The CDR3 has 12 amino acids. Germline V gene sequence: CDR1 LNHDA, CDR2 SQIVND (reference sequence). Written as DNA, the CDR3 is TGTGCCAGTAGGGACAGGGAAGAGACCCAGTACTTC. This sequence encodes CASRDREETQYF.